A selection of T cell receptor beta chains follows, all from one sample in a study of T cell responses to AZD1222 COVID-19 vaccine. This table comes from immunoSEQ multiplex PCR, and its TCRdb copy is limited to in-frame clones, with some not included. The table shows just over 90,000 clones, with around 87% occurring only once. Sequences were derived from peripheral blood, sampled 28 days after the second AZD1222 dose. These receptors were collected from an adult who received the AZD1222 COVID-19 vaccine. CDR3s include the opening cysteine and the closing phenylalanine or tryptophan. Each record gives: J gene, D gene, clone size, V gene, CDR3 DNA, CDR3 protein. The D gene is left open where the match is weak. Not every row has a clone size; where given, it reads once, few, many or a size class.

TRBJ2-2 | . | . | TRBV19 | TGTGCCAGTAGCACCAATGGAGGTCTCGGGGAGCTGTTTTTT | CASSTNGGLGELFF
TRBJ1-2 | TRBD1 | . | TRBV19 | TGTGCCAGTAGTATCTCTCTGGACAGGGGAACTAACTATGGCTACACCTTC | CASSISLDRGTNYGYTF
TRBJ2-3 | TRBD2 | . | TRBV7-9 | TGTGCCAGCAGCCGAGTAGCGGGGGGCACAGATACGCAGTATTTT | CASSRVAGGTDTQYF
TRBJ2-5 | TRBD2 | once | TRBV10-1 | TGCGCCAGCAGTGAGTTCGGGACTAGCGGGAAAGAGACCCAGTACTTC | CASSEFGTSGKETQYF
TRBJ2-1 | . | . | TRBV6-6 | TGTGCCATCGGACAGTTCTACAATGAGCAGTTCTTC | CAIGQFYNEQFF
TRBJ2-3 | TRBD2 | once | TRBV27 | TGTGCCAGCAGTAGGGGGACTAGCGGGTTCAATACGCAGTATTTT | CASSRGTSGFNTQYF
TRBJ2-1 | . | . | TRBV27 | TGTGCCAGCAGTTCTACACCCCCAGGGGTCGCCCTCGAATTCTTC | CASSSTPPGVALEFF
TRBJ1-2 | . | . | TRBV7-3 | TGTGCCAGCAGCCCTGGGGTCAAGGCCGGCTACACCTTC | CASSPGVKAGYTF
TRBJ2-1 | TRBD1 | . | TRBV5-1 | TGCGCCAGCAGCTTACTATCCGAGGGACAGGGGTCTCGTCATGAGCAGTTCTTC | CASSLLSEGQGSRHEQFF
TRBJ1-1 | TRBD1 | . | TRBV2 | TGTGCCAGCAGTTGGGACAGGGCGGGCACTGAAGCTTTCTTT | CASSWDRAGTEAFF
TRBJ1-5 | . | . | TRBV27 | TGTGCCAGCAGTTTAATGGGGGGTCAGCCCCAGCATTTT | CASSLMGGQPQHF
TRBJ2-5 | TRBD1 | once | TRBV5-1 | TGCGCCAGCAGCTTGGGCGGTCGGCGGGACAGGGTTTTGGAGACCCAGTACTTC | CASSLGGRRDRVLETQYF
TRBJ2-1 | . | . | TRBV5-1 | TGCGCCAGCAGCGTAACCGATCTCCCCAATGAGCAGTTCTTC | CASSVTDLPNEQFF
TRBJ1-2 | . | . | TRBV9 | TGTGCCAGCAGCGCACAGGGTAGCGGCTATGGCTACACCTTC | CASSAQGSGYGYTF
TRBJ2-1 | TRBD2 | . | TRBV11-2 | TGTGCCAGCAGCTCCGTAGCGGGGCACTCCTACAATGAGCAGTTCTTC | CASSSVAGHSYNEQFF
TRBJ2-5 | TRBD2 | . | TRBV5-1 | TGCGCCAGCAGCCCCGGGACTAGCGGGAGGGGTTTTCAGGAGACCCAGTACTTC | CASSPGTSGRGFQETQYF
TRBJ2-5 | . | . | TRBV30 | TGTGCCTGGAGGGTACTCCAAGAGACCCAGTACTTC | CAWRVLQETQYF
TRBJ1-2 | . | . | TRBV5-1 | TGCGCCAGCAGCTTGGTGGGGGATGGCTACACCTTC | CASSLVGDGYTF
TRBJ1-4 | . | . | TRBV3-1/TRBV3-2 | TGTGCCAGCAGCCAAAACTCCTTGGCTAATGAAAAACTGTTTTTT | CASSQNSLANEKLFF
TRBJ1-5 | . | medium-sized | TRBV19 | TGTGCCAGTAGACAACAGCTAAATCAGCCCCAGCATTTT | CASRQQLNQPQHF
TRBJ1-2 | . | . | TRBV12-3/TRBV12-4 | TGTGCCAGCAGCCTGGGGGGTGGTGGGGGCTACACCTTC | CASSLGGGGGYTF
TRBJ2-7 | . | . | TRBV19 | TGTGCCGGTAGTAAAATGGACAGTCTCAACTACGAGCAGTACTTC | CAGSKMDSLNYEQYF
TRBJ1-2 | . | . | TRBV4-3 | TGCGCCAGCAGCCAAGACCAGGATCCCTTTATCTATGGCTACACCTTC | CASSQDQDPFIYGYTF
TRBJ1-1 | . | . | TRBV5-1 | TGCGCCAGCAGCTTGGGTGGGGTCACTGAAGCTTTCTTT | CASSLGGVTEAFF
TRBJ1-2 | . | . | TRBV27 | TGTGCCAGCAGTTTACGTCCAAGAAACTATGGCTACACCTTC | CASSLRPRNYGYTF
TRBJ1-1 | . | . | TRBV5-5 | TGTGCCAGCAGCTTGGGAGGCAGCACTGAAGCTTTCTTT | CASSLGGSTEAFF
TRBJ1-4 | . | once | TRBV2 | TGTGCCAGCAGCTACCCGGTAGGAGAAAAACTGTTTTTT | CASSYPVGEKLFF
TRBJ2-1 | . | . | TRBV13 | TGTGCCAGCAGCCCCCGGGACTGGTTTTCCTACAATGAGCAGTTCTTC | CASSPRDWFSYNEQFF
TRBJ2-2 | . | . | TRBV6-1 | TGTGCCAGCAGTGAGGCCCCCGGGGAGCTGTTTTTT | CASSEAPGELFF
TRBJ1-2 | TRBD1 | . | TRBV27 | TGTGCCAGCAGGCCTACAGGGGCCTCTGGCTACACCTTC | CASRPTGASGYTF
TRBJ2-3 | . | . | TRBV24-1 | TGTGCCACCAGTGACCCCGGGCTCACAGATACGCAGTATTTT | CATSDPGLTDTQYF
TRBJ1-1 | . | . | TRBV7-9 | TGTGCCAGCAGCCCGGGCCCCTTCTTT | CASSPGPFF
TRBJ2-1 | TRBD1 | . | TRBV5-5 | TGTGCCAGCAGCTTGGGGGGCAGGGGGCTATCATATGAGCAGTTCTTC | CASSLGGRGLSYEQFF
TRBJ2-5 | . | . | TRBV18 | TGTGCCAGCTCACCTATGGAGACCCAGTACTTC | CASSPMETQYF
TRBJ2-3 | TRBD2 | . | TRBV28 | TGTGCCAGCAGTTTTGCGGGGGACCGCACAGATACGCAGTATTTT | CASSFAGDRTDTQYF
TRBJ1-2 | . | . | TRBV2 | TGTGCCAGCAGTGAGTGGAGGCTGGATCGTTTAAATGGCTACACCTTC | CASSEWRLDRLNGYTF
TRBJ1-6 | . | . | TRBV15 | TGTGCCACCAGCAGAGACCATGGTCGGGGGGTGAATTCACCCCTCCACTTT | CATSRDHGRGVNSPLHF
TRBJ2-5 | . | . | TRBV2 | TGTGCCAGCCAGAACGGGGGAAAAGAGACCCAGTACTTC | CASQNGGKETQYF
TRBJ1-1 | . | . | TRBV6-2/TRBV6-3 | TGTGCCAGCAGCAAACGACAGAACCAAATGAACACTGAAGCTTTCTTT | CASSKRQNQMNTEAFF
TRBJ2-2 | . | . | TRBV24-1 | TGTGCCACCATCGATACCTCCTTTATCGAGGACACCGGGGAGCTGTTTTTT | CATIDTSFIEDTGELFF
TRBJ1-3 | . | once | TRBV9 | TGTGCCAGCAGCCGGGGCTTTGGAAACACCATATATTTT | CASSRGFGNTIYF
TRBJ1-2 | . | . | TRBV2 | TGTGCCAGCAGATACAGGGAGCGAACTTATGGCTACACCTTC | CASRYRERTYGYTF
TRBJ2-7 | . | . | TRBV5-6 | TGTGCCAGCTCGACTTTCGGATTCCCCTACGAGCAGTACTTC | CASSTFGFPYEQYF
TRBJ1-1 | . | once | TRBV5-1 | TGCGCCAGCAGCTTGGAGGACGCAGCGAACACTGAAGCTTTCTTT | CASSLEDAANTEAFF
TRBJ1-2 | TRBD1 | . | TRBV4-3 | TGCGCCAGCAGCCAAGATAAGCGGGACAGGGGCCTTTATGGCTACACCTTC | CASSQDKRDRGLYGYTF
TRBJ1-4 | TRBD1 | . | TRBV5-4 | TGTGCCAGCAGCTGGGACAGGGGATTAGAAAAACTGTTTTTT | CASSWDRGLEKLFF
TRBJ1-4 | . | . | TRBV7-8 | TGTGCCAGCACCCGGGGGGTGGAAGAAAAACTGTTTTTT | CASTRGVEEKLFF
TRBJ1-2 | . | . | TRBV11-3 | TGTGCCAGCAGCTTCCACGGTGGAAATCGGCCCGACCCCTATGGCTACACCTTC | CASSFHGGNRPDPYGYTF
TRBJ2-7 | . | . | TRBV5-5 | TGTGCCAGCAGCCGGGGACACCCGGGGGACGAGCAGTACTTC | CASSRGHPGDEQYF
TRBJ1-1 | . | once | TRBV6-5 | TGTGCCAGCAGTTACGATTATACCCCCGAAGTGGCTGAAGCTTTCTTT | CASSYDYTPEVAEAFF
TRBJ2-1 | . | . | TRBV18 | TGTGCCAGCTCCCCAGAAAGAGTGCTCTACAATGAGCAGTTCTTC | CASSPERVLYNEQFF
TRBJ2-3 | . | . | TRBV7-2 | TGTGCCAGCAGCTTTAGGGTGTACGGTGGCACAGATACGCAGTATTTT | CASSFRVYGGTDTQYF
TRBJ1-4 | . | . | TRBV9 | TGTGCCAGCAGCGTAGGATTGATTGGTGCTAATGAAAAACTGTTTTTT | CASSVGLIGANEKLFF
TRBJ1-3 | . | . | TRBV7-2 | TGTGCCAGCAGCTTAGACTCCGGGGGAAACACCATATATTTT | CASSLDSGGNTIYF
TRBJ2-7 | . | . | TRBV18 | TGTGCCAGCTCACCCGGATCTGAGATAGTAGGCGAGCAGTACTTC | CASSPGSEIVGEQYF